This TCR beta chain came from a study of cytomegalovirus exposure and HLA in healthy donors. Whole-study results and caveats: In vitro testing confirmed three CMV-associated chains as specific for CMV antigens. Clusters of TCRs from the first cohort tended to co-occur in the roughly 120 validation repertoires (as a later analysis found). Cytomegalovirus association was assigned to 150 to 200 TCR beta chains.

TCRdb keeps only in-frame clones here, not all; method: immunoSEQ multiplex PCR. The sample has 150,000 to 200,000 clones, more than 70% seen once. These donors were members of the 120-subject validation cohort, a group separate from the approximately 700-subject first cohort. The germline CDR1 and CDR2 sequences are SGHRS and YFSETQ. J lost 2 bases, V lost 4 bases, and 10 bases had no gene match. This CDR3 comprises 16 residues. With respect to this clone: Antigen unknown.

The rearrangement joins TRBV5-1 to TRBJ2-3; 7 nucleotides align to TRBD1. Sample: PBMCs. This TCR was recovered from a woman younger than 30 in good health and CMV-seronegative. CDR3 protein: CASSSAPGGPTDTQYF. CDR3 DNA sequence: TGCGCCAGCAGCAGCGCCCCAGGGGGACCCACAGATACGCAGTATTTT.